The present T cell receptor beta chain was sequenced within a study of shared clonotypes between healthy human individuals. Source study methods: Because ImmunoSEQ provided only junction sequences with no quality scores, the filtering differed. The table came from immunoSEQ multiplex PCR; TCRdb's copy has only in-frame clones and leaves some out. V and J calls and clone size are given by that table; D and trimming were obtained from the DNA. The data show 550,000 to 800,000 clones, about 90% seen once. CDR3 size: 15 residues. Germline V gene lookup returns CDR1 SNHLY and CDR2 FYNNEI. Trimming removed 1 base from V and 3 bases from J; junction bases left unmatched: 5.

The V call is TRBV2, the J call TRBJ1-2, with 7 bases aligning to TRBD1. Sequencing was performed on memory CD8+ T cells from PBMCs. Specified subset: CD45RO+ cells pooled with CCR7-negative TemRA cells. The TCR was taken from a man younger than 35 in good health. Some clones in this sample may be carry-over from other donors' samples. This chain's CDR3 is CASSEEVGGYYGYTF. Here the CDR3 DNA reads TGTGCCAGCAGTGAAGAGGTAGGGGGCTACTATGGCTACACCTTC.